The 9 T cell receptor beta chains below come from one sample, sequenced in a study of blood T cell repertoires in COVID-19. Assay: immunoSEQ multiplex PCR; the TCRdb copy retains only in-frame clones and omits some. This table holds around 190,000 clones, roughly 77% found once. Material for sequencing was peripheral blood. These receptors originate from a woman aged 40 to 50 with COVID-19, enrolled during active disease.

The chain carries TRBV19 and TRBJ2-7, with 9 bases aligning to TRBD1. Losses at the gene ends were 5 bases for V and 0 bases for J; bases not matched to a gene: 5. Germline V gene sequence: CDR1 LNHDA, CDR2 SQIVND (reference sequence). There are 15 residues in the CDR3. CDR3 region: CASSLGQGHSYEQYF. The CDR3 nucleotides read TGTGCCAGTAGTTTAGGACAGGGGCACTCCTACGAGCAGTACTTC.

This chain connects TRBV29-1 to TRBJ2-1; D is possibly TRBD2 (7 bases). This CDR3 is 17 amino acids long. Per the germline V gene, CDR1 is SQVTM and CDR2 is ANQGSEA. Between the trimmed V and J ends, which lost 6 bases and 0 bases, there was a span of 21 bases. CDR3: CSVWLVKGGNSYNEQFF. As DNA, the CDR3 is TGCAGCGTCTGGCTCGTAAAGGGGGGGAACTCCTACAATGAGCAGTTCTTC.

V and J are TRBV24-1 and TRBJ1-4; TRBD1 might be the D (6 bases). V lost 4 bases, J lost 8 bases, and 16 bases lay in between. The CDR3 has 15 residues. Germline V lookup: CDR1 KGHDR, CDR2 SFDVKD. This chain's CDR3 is CATSETGMSGEKLFF. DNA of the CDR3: TGTGCCACCAGTGAAACAGGGATGAGTGGCGAAAAACTGTTTTTT.

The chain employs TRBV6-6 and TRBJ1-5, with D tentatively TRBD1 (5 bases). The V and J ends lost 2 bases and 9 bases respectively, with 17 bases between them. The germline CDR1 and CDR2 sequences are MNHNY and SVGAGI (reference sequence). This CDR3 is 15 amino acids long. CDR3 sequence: CASSYGGDRTSPQHF. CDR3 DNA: TGTGCCAGCAGTTACGGGGGGGACCGTACGTCGCCCCAGCATTTT.

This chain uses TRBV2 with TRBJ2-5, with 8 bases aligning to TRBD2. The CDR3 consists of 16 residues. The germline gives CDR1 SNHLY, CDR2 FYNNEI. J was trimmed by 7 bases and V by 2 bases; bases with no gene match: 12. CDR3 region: CASSELNPGSGGTQYF. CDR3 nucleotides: TGTGCCAGCAGTGAATTGAATCCAGGCAGCGGGGGGACCCAGTACTTC.

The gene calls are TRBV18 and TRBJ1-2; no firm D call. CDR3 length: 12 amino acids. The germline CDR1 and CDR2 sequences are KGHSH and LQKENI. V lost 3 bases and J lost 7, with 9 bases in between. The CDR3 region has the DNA TGTGCCAGCTCACCCGAGGGTGGTGGCTACACCTTC. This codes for CASSPEGGGYTF.

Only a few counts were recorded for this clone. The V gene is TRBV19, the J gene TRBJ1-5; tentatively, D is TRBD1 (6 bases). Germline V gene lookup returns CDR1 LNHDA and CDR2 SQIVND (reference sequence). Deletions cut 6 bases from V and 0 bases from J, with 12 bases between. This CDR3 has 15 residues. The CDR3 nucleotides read TGTGCCAGTAGAGGGGGACACTATAGCAATCAGCCCCAGCATTTT. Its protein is CASRGGHYSNQPQHF.

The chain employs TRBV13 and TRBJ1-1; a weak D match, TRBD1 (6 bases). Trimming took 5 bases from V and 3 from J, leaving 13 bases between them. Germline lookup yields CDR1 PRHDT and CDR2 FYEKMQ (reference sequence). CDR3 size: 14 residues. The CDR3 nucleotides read TGTGCCAGCAGCCCGGCGGACAGAGACACTGAAGCTTTCTTT. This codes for CASSPADRDTEAFF.

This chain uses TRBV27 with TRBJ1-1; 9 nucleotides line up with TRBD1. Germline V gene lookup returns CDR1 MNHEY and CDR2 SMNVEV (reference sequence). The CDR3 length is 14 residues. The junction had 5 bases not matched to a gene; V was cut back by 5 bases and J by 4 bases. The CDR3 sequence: CASSGQGSGTEAFF. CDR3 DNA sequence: TGTGCCAGCAGTGGACAGGGGTCGGGCACTGAAGCTTTCTTT.